One sample yielded the 15 T cell receptor beta chains listed below, sequenced in a study of blood T cell repertoires in COVID-19. Here immunoSEQ multiplex PCR was the method, and the copy in TCRdb shows in-frame clones only, minus some. Of about 190,000 clones in the sample, approximately 84% were seen once. Sequenced: PBMCs or T cells enriched from blood (not recorded which). The receptors derive from a woman aged 25 to 39 who had recovered from COVID-19.

The chain employs TRBV10-3 and TRBJ2-1; 7 bases are shared with TRBD1. The CDR3 sequence is 15 residues long. The V gene's germline CDR1 is ENHRY and CDR2 SYGVKD. V trimming: 4 bases; J trimming: 6 bases; junction bases outside the gene matches: 9. The CDR3 DNA reads TGTGCCATCAGTGCCAGGGGGTTAGGGGGCAATGAGCAGTTCTTC. Its translation is CAISARGLGGNEQFF.

The genes are TRBV4-1 and TRBJ2-7, with a tentative D call TRBD1 (6 bases). The germline CDR1 and CDR2 sequences are MGHRA and YSYEKL. The CDR3 covers 14 residues. V lost 1 base and J lost 7, with 14 bases in between. CDR3 sequence (DNA): TGCGCCAGCAGCCAAGTTGGGGGCTTGGGGGAGCAGTACGTC. This encodes CASSQVGGLGEQYV.

The V call is TRBV19, the J call TRBJ2-2; TRBD1 is a possible D gene (5 bases). Germline V gene lookup returns CDR1 LNHDA and CDR2 SQIVND (reference sequence). Trimming stripped 4 bases from V and 1 base from J, with 10 bases between. The CDR3 consists of 15 residues. CDR3 residues: CASSRGQGNTGELFF. CDR3 bases: TGTGCCAGTAGTAGAGGCCAGGGGAACACCGGGGAGCTGTTTTTT.

The rearrangement joins TRBV28 to TRBJ1-2; D not certain. The CDR3 runs to 15 residues. V was cut by 5 bases and J by 4 bases, with 17 bases left in between. Germline-derived CDR1 and CDR2 are MDHEN and SYDVKM. The CDR3 sequence: CASSPQTQISYGYTF. DNA for the CDR3: TGTGCCAGCAGTCCCCAGACACAAATCTCCTATGGCTACACCTTC.

This clone was counted only a few times. The V call is TRBV6-5, the J call TRBJ1-6, with D perhaps TRBD1 (5 bases). The CDR3 is 15 residues long. Germline CDR1 MNHEY, CDR2 SVGAGI. With 7 bases removed from V and 5 bases from J, the gap between germline ends came to 15 bases. The DNA for the CDR3 is TGTGCCAGCAAGATAGTCAGGGTGGATAATTCACCCCTCCACTTT. This sequence encodes CASKIVRVDNSPLHF.

CDR3 DNA: TGTGCCAGCAGTGACCCGACAGGCAATGTGAACACTGAAGCTTTCTTT. It yields the protein CASSDPTGNVNTEAFF. V gene TRBV6-1 combines with J gene TRBJ1-1, with D tentatively TRBD1 (6 bases). The CDR3 is 16 residues long. The V gene's germline CDR1 is MNHNS and CDR2 SASEGT. Trimming took 3 bases from V and 0 from J, leaving 14 bases between them.

The rearrangement links TRBV3-1 (or the pseudogene TRBV3-2) to TRBJ2-1; possibly TRBD2 for D (6 bases). The germline CDR1 and CDR2 sequences are LGHDT and YNNKEL (reference sequence). V lost 2 bases, J lost 9 bases, and 20 bases lay in between. The CDR3 runs to 16 residues. The CDR3 loop is CASSQTGLPGWGEQFF. In DNA form, the CDR3 reads TGTGCCAGCAGCCAAACGGGACTCCCGGGATGGGGTGAGCAGTTCTTC.

This clone was seen just once. The chain joins TRBV5-1 to TRBJ1-1, with D maybe TRBD1 (5 bases). This CDR3 has 14 amino acids. Deletions cut 2 bases from V and 5 bases from J, with 13 bases between. Looked up from germline, CDR1 is SGHRS and CDR2 is YFSETQ. The CDR3 is CASSFTGRGTEAFF. CDR3 coding DNA: TGCGCCAGCAGCTTCACTGGCCGGGGGACTGAAGCTTTCTTT.

The chain joins TRBV7-8 to TRBJ1-2; possibly TRBD1 for D (5 bases). The CDR3 totals 17 residues. Germline CDR1 SGHVS, CDR2 FQNEAQ. Deletions cut 4 bases from V and 0 bases from J, with 18 bases between. CDR3 amino acids: CASSSTARASSNYGYTF. The CDR3 coding sequence is TGTGCCAGCAGCTCAACCGCCAGGGCCAGCTCTAACTATGGCTACACCTTC.

The sample holds one count of this clone. The chain couples TRBV5-4 to TRBJ2-3; 10 nucleotides align to TRBD2. Per germline, CDR1 SGHNT and CDR2 YYREEE (reference sequence). The CDR3 is 14 amino acids. V lost 4 bases to trimming and J lost 5 bases; unmatched junction nucleotides: 4. The CDR3 reads CASSQAGGVDTQYF. The CDR3 bases are TGTGCCAGCAGCCAAGCGGGGGGGGTAGATACGCAGTATTTT. Full variable domain (missing parts from reference TRBV5-4 and TRBJ2-3): ETGVTQSPTHLIKTRGQQVTLRCSSQSGHNTVSWYQQALGQGPQFIFQYYREEENGRGNFPPRFSGLQFPNYSSELNVNALELDDSALYLCASSQAGGVDTQYFGPGTRLTVL.

The chain has TRBV5-6 and TRBJ1-2, with D possibly TRBD1 on 6 matching bases. Trimming removed 2 bases from V and 4 bases from J, with 9 bases in between. Germline lookup yields CDR1 SGHDT and CDR2 YYEEEE. This CDR3 has 13 residues. The CDR3 coding sequence is TGTGCCAGCAGCTTCTCCAGGGGCTATGGCTACACCTTC. Its translation: CASSFSRGYGYTF.

This clone has ten or more counts. The chain combines TRBV6-5 with TRBJ1-5, with D possibly TRBD1 on 6 matching bases. CDR1 and CDR2 (germline): MNHEY, SVGAGI. V lost 6 bases to trimming and J lost 4 bases, with 10 bases between them. This CDR3 contains 13 residues. CDR3: CASSLTGNQPQHF. CDR3 DNA sequence: TGTGCCAGCAGCCTGACAGGTAATCAGCCCCAGCATTTT.

The chain employs TRBV5-1 and TRBJ2-5; TRBD1 matches 9 bases. Trimming at V came to 8 bases and at J to 4 bases, leaving 9 bases not matched to a gene. The CDR3 sequence is 14 residues long. The germline CDR1 and CDR2 sequences are SGHRS and YFSETQ. The CDR3 coding sequence is TGCGCCAGTTTTGCACAGGGGGCCGGAGAGACCCAGTACTTC. Its translation: CASFAQGAGETQYF.

V and J are TRBV28 and TRBJ1-5; TRBD1 is a possible D gene (6 bases). CDR1 is MDHEN, CDR2 SYDVKM, per germline. CDR3 size: 15 residues. V lost 6 bases, J lost 1 base, and 13 bases lay in between. CDR3 loop: CASSLQGQSNQPQHF. DNA of the CDR3: TGTGCCAGCAGCCTACAGGGCCAAAGCAATCAGCCCCAGCATTTT.

V usage is TRBV28 and J usage is TRBJ1-1, with D perhaps TRBD1 (6 bases). The V and J ends lost 7 bases and 7 bases respectively, with 22 bases between them. CDR1 and CDR2 from the germline V gene are MDHEN and SYDVKM. The CDR3 is 15 amino acids. The CDR3 DNA reads TGTGCCAGCATAGGGGGTGGGCCCGGGACCTATGAAGCTTTCTTT. The encoded protein is CASIGGGPGTYEAFF.